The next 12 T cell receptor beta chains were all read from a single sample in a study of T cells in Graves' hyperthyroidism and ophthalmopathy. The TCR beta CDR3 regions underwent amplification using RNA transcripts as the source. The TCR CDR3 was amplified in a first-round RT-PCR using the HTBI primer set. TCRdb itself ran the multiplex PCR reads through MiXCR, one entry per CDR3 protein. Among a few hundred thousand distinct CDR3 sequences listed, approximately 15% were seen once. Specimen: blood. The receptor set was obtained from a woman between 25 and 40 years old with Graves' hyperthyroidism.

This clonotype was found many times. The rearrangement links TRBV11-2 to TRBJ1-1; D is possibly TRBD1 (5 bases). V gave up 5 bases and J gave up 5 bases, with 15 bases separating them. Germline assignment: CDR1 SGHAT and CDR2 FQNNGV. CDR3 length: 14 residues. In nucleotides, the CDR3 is TGTGCCAGCAGCGAAAATCGAGGGGAGACTGAAGCTTTCTTT. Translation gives CASSENRGETEAFF.

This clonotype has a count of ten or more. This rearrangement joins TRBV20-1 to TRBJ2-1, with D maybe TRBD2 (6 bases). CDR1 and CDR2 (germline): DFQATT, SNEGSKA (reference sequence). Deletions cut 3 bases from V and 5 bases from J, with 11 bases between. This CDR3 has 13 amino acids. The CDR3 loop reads CSARRGGDNEQFF. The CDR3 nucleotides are TGCAGTGCTAGGAGGGGAGGAGACAATGAGCAGTTCTTC.

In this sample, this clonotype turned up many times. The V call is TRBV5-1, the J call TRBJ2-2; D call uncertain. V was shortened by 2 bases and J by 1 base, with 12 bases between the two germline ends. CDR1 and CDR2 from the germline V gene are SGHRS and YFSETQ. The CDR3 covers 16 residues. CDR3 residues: CASSFIGFLNTGELFF. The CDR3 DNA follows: TGCGCCAGCAGCTTTATAGGCTTTCTGAACACCGGGGAGCTGTTTTTT.

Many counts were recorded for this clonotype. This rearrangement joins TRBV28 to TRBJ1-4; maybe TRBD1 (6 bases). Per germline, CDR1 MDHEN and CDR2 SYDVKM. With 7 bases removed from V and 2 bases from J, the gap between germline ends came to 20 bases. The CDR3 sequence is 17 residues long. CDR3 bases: TGTGCCAGCATTCCCGCTTGGGGGCCAGAGACTAATGAAAAACTGTTTTTT. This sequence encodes CASIPAWGPETNEKLFF. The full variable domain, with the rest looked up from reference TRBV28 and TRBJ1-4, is DVKVTQSSRYLVKRTGEKVFLECVQDMDHENMFWYRQDPGLGLRLIYFSYDVKMKEKGDIPEGYSVSREKKERFSLILESASTNQTSMYLCASIPAWGPETNEKLFFGSGTQLSVL.

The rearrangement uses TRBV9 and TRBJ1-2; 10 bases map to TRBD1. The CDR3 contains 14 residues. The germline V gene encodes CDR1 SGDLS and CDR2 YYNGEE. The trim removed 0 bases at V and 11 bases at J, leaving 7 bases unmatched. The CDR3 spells CASSVGDRGYRYTF. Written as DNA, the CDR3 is TGTGCCAGCAGCGTAGGGGACAGGGGTTACAGATACACCTTC.

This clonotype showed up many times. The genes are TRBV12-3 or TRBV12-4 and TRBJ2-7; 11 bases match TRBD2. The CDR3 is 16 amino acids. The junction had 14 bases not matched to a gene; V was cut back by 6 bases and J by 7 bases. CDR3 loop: CASSAQSVLAGGEQYF. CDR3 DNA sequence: TGTGCCAGCAGCGCACAATCGGTGTTAGCGGGGGGGGAGCAGTACTTC.

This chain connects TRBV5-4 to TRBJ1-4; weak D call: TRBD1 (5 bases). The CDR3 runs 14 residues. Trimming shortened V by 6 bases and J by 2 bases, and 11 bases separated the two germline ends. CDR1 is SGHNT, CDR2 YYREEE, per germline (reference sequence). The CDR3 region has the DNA TGTGCCAGCACCCGGGACCGGACTAATGAAAAACTGTTTTTT. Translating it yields CASTRDRTNEKLFF. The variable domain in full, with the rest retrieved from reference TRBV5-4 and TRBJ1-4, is ETGVTQSPTHLIKTRGQQVTLRCSSQSGHNTVSWYQQALGQGPQFIFQYYREEENGRGNFPPRFSGLQFPNYSSELNVNALELDDSALYLCASTRDRTNEKLFFGSGTQLSVL.

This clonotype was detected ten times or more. CDR3 loop: CASSLGGFSGDEQFF. CDR3 nucleotides: TGTGCCAGCAGCTTAGGGGGTTTTAGTGGCGATGAGCAGTTCTTC. The chain couples TRBV7-4 to TRBJ2-1; D unresolved. CDR3 length: 15 amino acids. Trimming removed 1 base from V and 8 bases from J, with 15 bases in between. Germline V gene sequence: CDR1 SGHVT, CDR2 SQSDAQ.

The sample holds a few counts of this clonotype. Here the CDR3 reads CASSRRTHGMEQYF. Here the CDR3 DNA reads TGTGCCAGCAGCCGTCGCACCCACGGTATGGAGCAGTACTTC. The V call is TRBV6-1, the J call TRBJ2-7; D uncertain. Germline-derived CDR1 and CDR2 are MNHNS and SASEGT. The CDR3 has 14 residues. With 6 bases removed from V and 7 bases from J, the gap between germline ends came to 19 bases.

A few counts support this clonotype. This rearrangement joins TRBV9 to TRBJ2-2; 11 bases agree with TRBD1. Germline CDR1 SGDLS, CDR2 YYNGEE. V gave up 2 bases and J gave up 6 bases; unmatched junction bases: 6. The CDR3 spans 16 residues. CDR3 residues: CASSVLGQGVPGELFF. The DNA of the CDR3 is TGTGCCAGCAGCGTTTTGGGACAGGGGGTTCCCGGGGAGCTGTTTTTT.

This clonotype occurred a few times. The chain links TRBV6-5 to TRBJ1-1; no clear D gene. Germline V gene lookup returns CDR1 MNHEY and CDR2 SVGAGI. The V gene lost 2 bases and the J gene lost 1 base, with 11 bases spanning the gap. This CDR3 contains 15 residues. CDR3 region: CASSYTPSSNTEAFF. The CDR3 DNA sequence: TGTGCCAGCAGTTACACTCCGAGCTCGAACACTGAAGCTTTCTTT.

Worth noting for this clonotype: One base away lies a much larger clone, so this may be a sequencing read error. The DNA of the CDR3 is TGTGCCAGCAGCCTCTGGACTAGCGGAACCTCCTACAATGAGCAGTTCTTC. Its protein is CASSLWTSGTSYNEQFF. The J gene is TRBJ2-1, the V gene TRBV3-1; 10 bases are shared with TRBD2. This CDR3 contains 17 residues. V dropped 4 bases and J dropped 0; count of bases not matched to a gene: 6. Germline values: CDR1 LGHDT, CDR2 YNNKEL (reference sequence).